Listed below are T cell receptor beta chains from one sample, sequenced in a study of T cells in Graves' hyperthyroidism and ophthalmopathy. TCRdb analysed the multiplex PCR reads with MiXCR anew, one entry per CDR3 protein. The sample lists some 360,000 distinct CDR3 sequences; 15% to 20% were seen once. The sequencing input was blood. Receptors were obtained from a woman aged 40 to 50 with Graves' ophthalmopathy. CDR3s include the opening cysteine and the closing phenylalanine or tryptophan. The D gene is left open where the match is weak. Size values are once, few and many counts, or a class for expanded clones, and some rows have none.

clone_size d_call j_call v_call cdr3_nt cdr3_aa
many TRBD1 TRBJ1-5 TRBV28 TGTGCCAGCAGTTTTTGGTCAGGGGGACAGCCCCAGCATTTT CASSFWSGGQPQHF
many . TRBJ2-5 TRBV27 TGTGCCAGCAGCTCGACGGGCAAACAAGAGACCCAGTACTTC CASSSTGKQETQYF
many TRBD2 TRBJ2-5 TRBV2 TGTGCCAGCAGTCCCCTTAGCGGGAGAGGGATTGAGACCCAGTACTTC CASSPLSGRGIETQYF
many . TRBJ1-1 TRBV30 TGTGCCTGGAGTGTACAGGAGGTACCGAACACCTTT CAWSVQEVPNTF
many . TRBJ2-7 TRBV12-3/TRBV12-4 TGTGCCAGCAGCCAACTCCAGGCTGCGGAGCAGTACTTC CASSQLQAAEQYF
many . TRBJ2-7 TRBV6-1 TGTGCCACCAACGACAAGCTTACCTACGAGCAGTACTTC CATNDKLTYEQYF
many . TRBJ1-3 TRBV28 TGTGCCAGCAGTTTATCGGCAGGTCGAGGAAACACCATATATTTT CASSLSAGRGNTIYF
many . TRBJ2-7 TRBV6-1 TGTGCCAGCAGCCCAGGGTCCGGGTTCGAGCAGTACTTC CASSPGSGFEQYF
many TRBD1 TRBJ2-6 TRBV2 TGTGCCAGCAAGAGGGACAGTGGTTCCGGTGGGGCCAACGTCCTGACTTTC CASKRDSGSGGANVLTF
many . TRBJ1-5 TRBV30 TGTGCCTGGAGTCCTGGGAGCAATCAGCCCCAGCATTTT CAWSPGSNQPQHF
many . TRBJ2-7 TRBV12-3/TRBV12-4 TGTGCCAGCACTATGACAGGATACGAGCAGTACTTC CASTMTGYEQYF
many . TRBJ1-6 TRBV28 TGTGCCAGCAGTTTAGGGGCAAACAATTCACCCCTCCACTTT CASSLGANNSPLHF
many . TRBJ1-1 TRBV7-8 TGTGCCAGCAGCTTAGGTTGGGAGGGCGAGAACACTGAAGCTTTCTTT CASSLGWEGENTEAFF
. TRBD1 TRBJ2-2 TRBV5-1 TGCGCCAGCAATCCAGGGGGCAACACCGGGGAGCTGTTTTTT CASNPGGNTGELFF
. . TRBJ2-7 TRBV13 TGTGCCAGCAGCTCGATCCCCAGGTACGAGCAGTACTTC CASSSIPRYEQYF
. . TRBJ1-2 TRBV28 TGTGCCAGCAGTTCCCTCCTAGGACGGGCCTCTAACTATGGCTACATCTTC CASSSLLGRASNYGYIF
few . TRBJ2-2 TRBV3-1 TGTGCCAGCAGCCAACTAAAGAACACCGGGGAGCTGTTTTTT CASSQLKNTGELFF
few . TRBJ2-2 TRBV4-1 TGCGCCAGCAGCCAAGATGGGGGGAACACCGGGGAGCTGTTTTTT CASSQDGGNTGELFF
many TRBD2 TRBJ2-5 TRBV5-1 TGCGCCAGCAGCCTAAGGCCTAGCGGTATAGAGACCCAGTACTTC CASSLRPSGIETQYF
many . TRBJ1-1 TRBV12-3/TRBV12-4 TGTGCCAGCAGTTTTCAGGGGAAGGAGACGCTAGGTCCCAACACTGAAGCTTTCTTT CASSFQGKETLGPNTEAFF
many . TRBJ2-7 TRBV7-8 TGTGCCAGCAGCGACAGGCGACTAGTTGGCTACGAGCAGTACTTC CASSDRRLVGYEQYF
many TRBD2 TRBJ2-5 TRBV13 TGTGCCAGCAGCTCCGGTGGGACTAGCGGGAGGGCGACGCAAGAGACCCAGTACTTC CASSSGGTSGRATQETQYF
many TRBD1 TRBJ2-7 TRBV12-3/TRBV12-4 TGTGCCAGCAGCCGGCCGGGACAGGGGGCCGAGCAGTACTTC CASSRPGQGAEQYF
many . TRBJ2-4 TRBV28 TGTGCCAGCGGCGTTTCGCAGCACATTCAGTACTTC CASGVSQHIQYF
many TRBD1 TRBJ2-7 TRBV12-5 TGTGCTAGTGGTAAACGGGACAGGCCAATCCACGAGCAGTACTTC CASGKRDRPIHEQYF
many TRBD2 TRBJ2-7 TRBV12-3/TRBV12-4 TGTGCCAGCAGTAGGGGAGGACTAGCGGCGTACGAGCAGTACTTC CASSRGGLAAYEQYF
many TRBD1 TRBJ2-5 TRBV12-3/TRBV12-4 TGTGCCAGCAGCCTCTCAGGGGGCGCGGAGACCCAGTACTTC CASSLSGGAETQYF
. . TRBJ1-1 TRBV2 TGTGCCAGCAGCGATTTTCTTGAGAACACTGAAGCTTTCTTT CASSDFLENTEAFF
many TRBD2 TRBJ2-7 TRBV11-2 TGTGCCAGCGCCAGTGCGTGGGGACTAGCGGAAAACTACGAGCAGTACTTC CASASAWGLAENYEQYF